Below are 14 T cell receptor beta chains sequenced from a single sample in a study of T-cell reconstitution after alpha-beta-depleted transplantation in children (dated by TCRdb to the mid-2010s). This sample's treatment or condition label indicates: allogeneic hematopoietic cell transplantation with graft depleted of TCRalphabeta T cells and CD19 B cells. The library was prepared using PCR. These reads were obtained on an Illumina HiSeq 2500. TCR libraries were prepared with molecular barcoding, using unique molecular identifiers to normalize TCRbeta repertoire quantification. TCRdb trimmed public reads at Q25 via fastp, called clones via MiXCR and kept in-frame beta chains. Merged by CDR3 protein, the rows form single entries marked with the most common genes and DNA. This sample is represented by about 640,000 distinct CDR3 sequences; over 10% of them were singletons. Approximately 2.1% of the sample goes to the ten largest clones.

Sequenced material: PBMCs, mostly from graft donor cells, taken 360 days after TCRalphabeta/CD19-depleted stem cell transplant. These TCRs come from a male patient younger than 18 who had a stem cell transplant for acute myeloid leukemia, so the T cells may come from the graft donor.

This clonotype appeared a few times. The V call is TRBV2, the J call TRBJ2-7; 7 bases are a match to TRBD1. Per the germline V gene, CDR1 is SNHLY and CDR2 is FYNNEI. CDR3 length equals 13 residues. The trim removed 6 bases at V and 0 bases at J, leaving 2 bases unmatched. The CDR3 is CASRQGSSYEQYF. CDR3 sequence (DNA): TGTGCCAGCAGACAGGGGAGCTCCTACGAGCAGTACTTC.

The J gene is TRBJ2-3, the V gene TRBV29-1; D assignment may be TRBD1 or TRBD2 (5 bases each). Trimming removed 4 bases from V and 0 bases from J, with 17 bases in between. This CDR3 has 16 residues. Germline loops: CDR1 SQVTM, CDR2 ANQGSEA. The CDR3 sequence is CSVGQLRGFSTDTQYF. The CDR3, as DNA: TGCAGCGTTGGGCAGCTCCGGGGCTTCAGCACAGATACGCAGTATTTT.

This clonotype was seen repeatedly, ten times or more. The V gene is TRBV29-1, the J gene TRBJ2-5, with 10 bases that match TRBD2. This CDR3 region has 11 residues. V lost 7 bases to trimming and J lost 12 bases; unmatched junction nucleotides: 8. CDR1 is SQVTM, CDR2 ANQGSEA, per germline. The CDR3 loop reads CSAQLAGSEYF. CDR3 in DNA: TGCAGCGCCCAACTAGCGGGATCGGAGTACTTC. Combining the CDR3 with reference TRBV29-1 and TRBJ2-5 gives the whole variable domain SAVISQKPSRDICQRGTSLTIQCQVDSQVTMMFWYRQQPGQSLTLIATANQGSEATYESGFVIDKFPISRPNLTFSTLTVSNMSPEDSSIYLCSAQLAGSEYFGPGTRLLVL.

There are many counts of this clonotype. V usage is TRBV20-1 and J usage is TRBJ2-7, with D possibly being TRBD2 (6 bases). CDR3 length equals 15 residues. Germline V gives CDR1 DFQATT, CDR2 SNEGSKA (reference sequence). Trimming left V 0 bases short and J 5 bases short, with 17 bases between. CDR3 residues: CSARDSTGRFDEQYF. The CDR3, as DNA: TGCAGTGCTAGAGATTCTACCGGGAGATTCGACGAGCAGTACTTC.

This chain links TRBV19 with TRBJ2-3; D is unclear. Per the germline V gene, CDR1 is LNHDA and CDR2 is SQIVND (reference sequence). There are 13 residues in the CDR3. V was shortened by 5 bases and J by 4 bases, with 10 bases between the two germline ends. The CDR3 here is CASSSSSSDTQYF. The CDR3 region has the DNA TGTGCCAGTAGTTCCTCTTCTTCAGATACGCAGTATTTT.

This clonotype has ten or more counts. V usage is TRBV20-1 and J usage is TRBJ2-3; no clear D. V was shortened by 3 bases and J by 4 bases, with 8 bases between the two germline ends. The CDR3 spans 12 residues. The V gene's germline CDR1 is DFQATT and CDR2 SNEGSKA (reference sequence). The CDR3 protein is CSARGGADTQYF. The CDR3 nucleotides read TGCAGTGCTAGGGGTGGGGCAGATACGCAGTATTTT.

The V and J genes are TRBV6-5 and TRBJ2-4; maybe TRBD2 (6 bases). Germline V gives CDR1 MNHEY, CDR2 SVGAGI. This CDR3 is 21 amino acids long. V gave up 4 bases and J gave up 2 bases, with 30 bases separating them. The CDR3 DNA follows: TGTGCCAGCAGTTCCTCGATCGGTCCCTCCGGAGGCCGGGAGCCCAAAAACATTCAGTACTTC. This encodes CASSSSIGPSGGREPKNIQYF.

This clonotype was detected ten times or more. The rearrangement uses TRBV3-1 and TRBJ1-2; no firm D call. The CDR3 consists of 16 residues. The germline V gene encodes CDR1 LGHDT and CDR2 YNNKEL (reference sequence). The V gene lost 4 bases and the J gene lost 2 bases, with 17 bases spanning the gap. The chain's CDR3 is CASSPWAGSDNYGYTF. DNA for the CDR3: TGTGCCAGCAGCCCCTGGGCCGGGAGCGACAACTATGGCTACACCTTC. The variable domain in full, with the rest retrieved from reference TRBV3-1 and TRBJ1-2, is DTAVSQTPKYLVTQMGNDKSIKCEQNLGHDTMYWYKQDSKKFLKIMFSYNNKELIINETVPNRFSPKSPDKAHLNLHINSLELGDSAVYFCASSPWAGSDNYGYTFGSGTRLTVV.

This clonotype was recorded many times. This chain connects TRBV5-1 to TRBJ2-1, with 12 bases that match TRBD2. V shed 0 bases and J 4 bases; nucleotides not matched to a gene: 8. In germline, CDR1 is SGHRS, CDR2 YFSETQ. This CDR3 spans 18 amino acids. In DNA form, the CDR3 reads TGCGCCAGCAGCTTGGGTTTGCGGACTAGCGGGGAATACAATGAGCAGTTCTTC. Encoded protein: CASSLGLRTSGEYNEQFF.

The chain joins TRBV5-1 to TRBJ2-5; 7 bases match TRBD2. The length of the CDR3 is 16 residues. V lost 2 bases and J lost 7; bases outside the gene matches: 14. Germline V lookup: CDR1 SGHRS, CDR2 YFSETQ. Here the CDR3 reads CASSFRGRALVGTQYF. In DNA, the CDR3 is TGCGCCAGCAGCTTCCGGGGGAGGGCCCTCGTAGGGACCCAGTACTTC.

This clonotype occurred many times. The CDR3 sequence is CASSTVGATNEKLFF. CDR3 bases: TGTGCCAGCAGTACCGTTGGCGCCACTAATGAAAAACTGTTTTTT. The chain has TRBV28 and TRBJ1-4, with D unresolved. CDR3 length: 15 residues. Germline V gives CDR1 MDHEN, CDR2 SYDVKM. Trimming shortened V by 5 bases and J by 2 bases, and 12 bases separated the two germline ends.

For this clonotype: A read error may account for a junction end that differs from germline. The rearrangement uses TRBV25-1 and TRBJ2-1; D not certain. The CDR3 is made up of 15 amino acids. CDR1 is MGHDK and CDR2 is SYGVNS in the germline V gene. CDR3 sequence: CASSPRFRSCNEQFF. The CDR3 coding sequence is TGTGCCAGCAGCCCCCGGTTCCGCTCCTGCAATGAGCAGTTCTTC.

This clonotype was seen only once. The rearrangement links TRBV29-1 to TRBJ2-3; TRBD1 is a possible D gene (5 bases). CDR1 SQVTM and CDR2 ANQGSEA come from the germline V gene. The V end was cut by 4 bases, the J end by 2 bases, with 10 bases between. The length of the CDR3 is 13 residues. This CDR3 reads CSVAGRATDTQYF. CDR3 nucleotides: TGCAGCGTTGCAGGCAGGGCCACAGATACGCAGTATTTT.

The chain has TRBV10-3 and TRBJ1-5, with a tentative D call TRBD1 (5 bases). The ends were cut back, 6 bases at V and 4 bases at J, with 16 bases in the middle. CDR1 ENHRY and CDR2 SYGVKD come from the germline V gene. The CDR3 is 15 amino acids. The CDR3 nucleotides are TGTGCCATCAGCCGGGACCTCGGAGGGAATCAGCCCCAGCATTTT. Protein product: CAISRDLGGNQPQHF.